This T cell receptor beta chain emerged from a study of blood T cell repertoires in COVID-19. Study in general: Whether acute or convalescent, the COVID-19 samples came from the United States, Italy and Spain. From T cells, B-cell-depleted T cells, or PBMCs came the material, which was cDNA or gDNA.

Looked up from germline, CDR1 is MNHNS and CDR2 is SASEGT. Trimming left V 0 bases short and J 7 bases short, with 7 bases between. CDR3 length equals 13 residues. Enrollment of patients from Seattle took place during active infection, with longitudinal follow-up. In the original workflow: Amplification from reference gene primers served as the basis for estimated nucleated cell counts. TCRdb's copy holds only in-frame clones and misses some; the assay was immunoSEQ multiplex PCR. The V and J calls and clone size come from that table; D and trimming were worked out from the DNA. The sample consists of approximately 65,000 clones, around 90% of them appearing once.

What was sequenced was peripheral blood. This chain joins TRBV6-1 and TRBJ2-4, with D perhaps matching TRBD2 (5 bases). This receptor was taken from a middle-aged man with COVID-19, enrolled during active disease. The CDR3 sequence: CASSEAGSNIQYF. CDR3 coding DNA: TGTGCCAGCAGTGAAGCAGGGAGTAACATTCAGTACTTC.